The 12 T cell receptor beta chains in this list originate from one sample, sequenced in a study of glioma-infiltrating T cells after dendritic cell vaccination. Clones were read by immunoSEQ multiplex PCR, and TCRdb kept only the in-frame ones, dropping some. Among roughly 100,000 clones listed, 81% were seen once. Specimen: blood, collected before dendritic cell vaccination. The source is a human donor with glioblastoma.

V gene TRBV25-1 combines with J gene TRBJ2-3; the D gene is possibly TRBD2 (5 bases). The ends were cut back, 4 bases at V and 3 bases at J, with 14 bases in the middle. From germline, CDR1 is MGHDK and CDR2 SYGVNS. The CDR3 is 15 residues long. The CDR3: CASSADYGLTDTQYF. The CDR3 DNA is TGTGCCAGCAGTGCAGACTACGGTTTGACAGATACGCAGTATTTT. Combining the CDR3 with reference TRBV25-1 and TRBJ2-3 gives the whole variable domain EADIYQTPRYLVIGTGKKITLECSQTMGHDKMYWYQQDPGMELHLIHYSYGVNSTEKGDLSSESTVSRIRTEHFPLTLESARPSHTSQYLCASSADYGLTDTQYFGPGTRLTVL.

The chain uses TRBV6-1 and TRBJ2-1, with 8 positions matching TRBD1. V lost 4 bases and J lost 3; bases outside the gene matches: 5. Germline V gene sequence: CDR1 MNHNS, CDR2 SASEGT. This CDR3 spans 15 amino acids. As DNA, the CDR3 is TGTGCCAGCAGTGGGCCGGGACAGGTCTACAATGAGCAGTTCTTC. Its translation: CASSGPGQVYNEQFF.

This chain joins TRBV4-1 and TRBJ2-3; 8 bases line up with TRBD2. Germline V CDR1 and CDR2: MGHRA, YSYEKL. CDR3 size: 14 residues. Unmatched junction bases numbered 5, after V lost 7 bases and J lost 2 bases. The DNA of the CDR3 is TGCGCCAGCATGGGTAGCGGGGACACAGATACGCAGTATTTT. Amino acids: CASMGSGDTDTQYF.

V and J are TRBV7-8 and TRBJ2-3; TRBD2 might be the D (5 bases). CDR3 size: 15 residues. V gave up 1 base and J gave up 0 bases, with 8 bases separating them. Germline V gene sequence: CDR1 SGHVS, CDR2 FQNEAQ. The CDR3 sequence: CASSLVRESTDTQYF. In DNA form, the CDR3 reads TGTGCCAGCAGCTTAGTTAGGGAGAGCACAGATACGCAGTATTTT.

The V and J genes are TRBV18 and TRBJ2-1; the match to TRBD2 covers 8 bases. Germline lookup yields CDR1 KGHSH and CDR2 LQKENI. J lost 4 bases, V lost 6 bases, and 8 bases had no gene match. The CDR3 spans 15 residues. CDR3 sequence reads: CASSPGSGVYNEQFF. CDR3 DNA sequence: TGTGCCAGCTCCCCCGGTAGCGGGGTGTACAATGAGCAGTTCTTC.

A remark on this clone: A much larger clone sits a single nucleotide away, making a read error possible. The rearrangement joins TRBV7-2 to TRBJ1-1, with D possibly being TRBD1 (5 bases). In germline, CDR1 is SGHTA, CDR2 FQGNSA. The V end was cut by 5 bases, the J end by 1 base, with 8 bases between. The CDR3 extends over 13 amino acids. As DNA, the CDR3 is TGTGCCAGCAGCCTAGACAGGAACACTGAAGCTTTCTTT. It specifies CASSLDRNTEAFF.

This clone has a single count. This chain joins TRBV13 and TRBJ2-7; TRBD2 matches at 13 bases. CDR3 size: 15 residues. J lost 7 bases, V lost 5 bases, and 8 bases had no gene match. Germline assignment: CDR1 PRHDT and CDR2 FYEKMQ (reference sequence). The CDR3 loop is CASSNGLAGVTEQYF. DNA of the CDR3: TGTGCCAGCAGCAATGGACTAGCGGGGGTTACGGAGCAGTACTTC.

The genes are TRBV4-1 and TRBJ1-1; D may be TRBD1 (5 bases). Germline CDR1 MGHRA, CDR2 YSYEKL. The CDR3 loop spans 15 amino acids. Trimming removed 1 base from V and 7 bases from J, with 16 bases in between. CDR3 sequence: CASSQVERQSFEAFF. The CDR3 DNA is TGCGCCAGCAGCCAAGTCGAAAGACAGAGCTTTGAAGCTTTCTTT.

This clone has a single count. The chain employs TRBV10-2 and TRBJ1-1; the D is unclear. This CDR3 comprises 12 residues. Looked up from germline, CDR1 is WSHSY and CDR2 is SAAADI. V gave up 4 bases and J gave up 1 base, with 4 bases separating them. CDR3 nucleotide sequence: TGCGCCAGCAGTGCCGGGAACACTGAAGCTTTCTTT. It translates to CASSAGNTEAFF.

The chain couples TRBV10-3 to TRBJ2-1; 10 nucleotides align to TRBD2. CDR3 length equals 15 residues. Germline CDR1 ENHRY, CDR2 SYGVKD. V gave up 7 bases and J gave up 2 bases; unmatched junction bases: 5. The CDR3 DNA reads TGTGCCATCACCGGACTAGCGGCAACCTACAATGAGCAGTTCTTC. It encodes CAITGLAATYNEQFF.

The chain carries TRBV2 and TRBJ1-4; 9 bases are a match to TRBD1. The germline gives CDR1 SNHLY, CDR2 FYNNEI. After removal of 6 bases from V and 5 bases from J, the junction contained 1 base not matched to a gene. This CDR3 contains 13 residues. The CDR3 nucleotides are TGTGCCAGCAGGGACAGGGGAAATGAAAAACTGTTTTTT. Translation gives CASRDRGNEKLFF.

The chain uses TRBV10-1 and TRBJ2-1, with TRBD2 identical over 12 bases. CDR3 length: 16 amino acids. With V trimmed by 6 bases and J by 9 bases, 12 bases remained unmatched. Germline V gene lookup returns CDR1 WNHNN and CDR2 SYGVQD (reference sequence). The CDR3 sequence: CASSPSGGGSRSEQFF. DNA for the CDR3: TGCGCCAGCAGCCCTAGCGGGGGGGGATCTCGCAGTGAGCAGTTCTTC.